What follows are 21 T cell receptor beta chains derived from one specimen sequenced in a study of CD8 T cells in ankylosing spondylitis. From the 5' RACE reads, TCRdb called clonotypes with MiXCR, one entry per CDR3 protein. The sample has roughly 250,000 distinct CDR3 sequences, 8.6% seen once. Sequenced input: blood, either unsorted or a sorted T cell fraction (not recorded which). The source is a male donor with ankylosing spondylitis or in good health (not recorded which).

This clonotype was picked up a small number of times. This chain links TRBV11-2 with TRBJ2-5, with D possibly matching TRBD2 (6 bases). Deletions cut 5 bases from V and 5 bases from J, with 21 bases between. In germline, CDR1 is SGHAT, CDR2 FQNNGV. The CDR3 has 16 amino acids. The CDR3 DNA reads as TGTGCCAGCAGCCCCAGAGTCGGGCTAGCGTTGGAGACCCAGTACTTC. This encodes CASSPRVGLALETQYF.

This clonotype was recorded at least ten times. The chain carries TRBV7-9 and TRBJ1-2, with 7 bases aligning to TRBD1. Germline V gene sequence: CDR1 SEHNR, CDR2 FQNEAQ (reference sequence). CDR3 length: 14 amino acids. With V trimmed by 2 bases and J by 3 bases, 3 bases remained unmatched. The DNA of the CDR3 is TGTGCCAGCAGCTTACAACAGGGGTACTATGGCTACACCTTC. Protein: CASSLQQGYYGYTF. Looking up the rest from reference TRBV7-9 and TRBJ1-2 gives the full variable domain: DTGVSQNPRHKITKRGQNVTFRCDPISEHNRLYWYRQTLGQGPEFLTYFQNEAQLEKSRLLSDRFSAERPKGSFSTLEIQRTEQGDSAMYLCASSLQQGYYGYTFGSGTRLTVV.

The genes are TRBV30 and TRBJ1-6; TRBD1 is a possible D gene (6 bases). The CDR3 contains 15 residues. Germline V lookup: CDR1 GTSNPN, CDR2 SVGIG (reference sequence). Trimming shortened V by 1 base and J by 8 bases, and 15 bases separated the two germline ends. The CDR3: CAWSAPQGSYSPLHF. The CDR3 coding sequence is TGTGCCTGGAGTGCCCCACAGGGCAGTTATTCACCCCTCCACTTT.

The sample holds many counts of this clonotype. The V call is TRBV7-9, the J call TRBJ2-3; the D call may be TRBD1 or TRBD2 (5 bases each). CDR3 length: 16 amino acids. Between the trimmed V and J ends, which lost 4 bases and 8 bases, there was a span of 22 bases. In germline, CDR1 is SEHNR, CDR2 FQNEAQ (reference sequence). CDR3 protein: CASSSLQINNGGTQYF. The CDR3 DNA sequence: TGTGCCAGCAGCTCCCTGCAGATCAACAATGGGGGTACGCAGTATTTT.

In its sample, this clonotype was seen many times. This rearrangement joins TRBV5-5 to TRBJ1-5; D remains ambiguous. CDR1 and CDR2 (germline): SGHKS, YYEKEE (reference sequence). With 0 bases removed from V and 2 bases from J, the gap between germline ends came to 9 bases. This CDR3 region has 15 residues. CDR3 in DNA: TGTGCCAGCAGCTTGGGTGCAGGCCGCAATCAGCCCCAGCATTTT. It codes for CASSLGAGRNQPQHF. The full variable domain, in which reference TRBV5-5 and TRBJ1-5 provide the parts outside the CDR3, is DAGVTQSPTHLIKTRGQQVTLRCSPISGHKSVSWYQQVLGQGPQFIFQYYEKEERGRGNFPDRFSARQFPNYSSELNVNALLLGDSALYLCASSLGAGRNQPQHFGDGTRLSIL.

As to this clonotype: This may arise from a read error, as a much more abundant clone is one base away. The chain recombines TRBV3-1 with TRBJ2-1, with 9 nucleotides matching TRBD2. There are 18 residues in the CDR3. Germline V lookup: CDR1 LGHDT, CDR2 YNNKEL (reference sequence). CDR3 nucleotide sequence: TGTGCCAGCACCCAAGATCCAGCTAGCGGGGAAAATTACAATGAGCAGTTCTTC. Amino acid sequence: CASTQDPASGENYNEQFF.

In its sample, this clonotype was seen many times. The chain is built from TRBV4-3 and TRBJ2-2; no clear D. The CDR3 runs to 14 residues. V gave up 0 bases and J gave up 9 bases, with 11 bases separating them. Germline CDR1 LGHNA, CDR2 YSLEER. The CDR3: CASSQEVEAWELFF. In nucleotides, the CDR3 is TGCGCCAGCAGCCAAGAAGTAGAAGCTTGGGAGCTGTTTTTT.

Of note for this clonotype: A read error may produce the germline difference seen at one junction end. The chain combines TRBV7-3 with TRBJ2-2; D perhaps matches TRBD2 (7 bases). The germline CDR1 and CDR2 sequences are SGHTA and FQGTGA. The CDR3 has 15 residues. The CDR3 sequence is CASSPEGGNAGELFF. DNA of the CDR3: TGTGCCAGCAGCCCCGAGGGGGGGAACGCCGGGGAGCTGTTTTTT.

The rearrangement uses TRBV30 and TRBJ2-1; 7 bases match TRBD1. CDR1 is GTSNPN, CDR2 SVGIG, per germline (reference sequence). The CDR3 covers 17 residues. The J segment lost 6 bases and the V segment lost 0 bases, leaving 14 bases of the junction unmatched. CDR3 region: CAWSVEGALGLGNEQFF. The CDR3 coding sequence is TGTGCCTGGAGTGTCGAGGGGGCCTTGGGTTTGGGCAATGAGCAGTTCTTC.

The chain recombines TRBV20-1 with TRBJ1-3; D is uncertain. This CDR3 region has 14 residues. V was trimmed by 3 bases and J by 0 bases, leaving 9 bases between them. Germline assignment: CDR1 DFQATT and CDR2 SNEGSKA (reference sequence). In DNA form, the CDR3 reads TGCAGTGCTAGCAGGACTGTCTCTGGAAACACCATATATTTT. This sequence encodes CSASRTVSGNTIYF.

This chain connects TRBV12-3 or TRBV12-4 to TRBJ2-7, with 8 bases matching TRBD2. V gave up 3 bases and J gave up 6 bases; unmatched junction bases: 4. This CDR3 contains 13 residues. The DNA of the CDR3 is TGTGCCAGCAGTTTGGTTCGGGGGGGCGAGCAGTACTTC. Its protein product is CASSLVRGGEQYF.

This clonotype has only a few counts. This rearrangement joins TRBV6-5 to TRBJ2-7; D ambiguous. Germline assignment: CDR1 MNHEY and CDR2 SVGAGI. Trimming shortened V by 0 bases and J by 4 bases, and 13 bases separated the two germline ends. This CDR3 has 15 residues. CDR3 region: CASSYSDLGGYEQYF. The CDR3 DNA follows: TGTGCCAGCAGTTACTCGGATCTGGGTGGATACGAGCAGTACTTC.

This clonotype was seen at least ten times. This chain joins TRBV27 and TRBJ1-5, with a weak D call TRBD1 (6 bases). This CDR3 is 17 amino acids long. V was cut by 3 bases and J by 0 bases, with 15 bases left in between. Germline V gene sequence: CDR1 MNHEY, CDR2 SMNVEV (reference sequence). The CDR3 is CASSFLRDTYSNQPQHF. The CDR3 coding sequence is TGTGCCAGCAGTTTCCTCCGGGACACCTATAGCAATCAGCCCCAGCATTTT.

The chain uses TRBV28 and TRBJ1-3, with a possible D match to TRBD1 (6 bases). This CDR3 has 14 residues. Trimming removed 7 bases from V and 3 bases from J, with 13 bases in between. CDR1 MDHEN and CDR2 SYDVKM come from the germline V gene. In DNA form, the CDR3 reads TGTGCCAGCACGGAGGGGGAGTATGGAAACACCATATATTTT. This sequence encodes CASTEGEYGNTIYF. The full variable domain, rest sourced from reference TRBV28 and TRBJ1-3, is DVKVTQSSRYLVKRTGEKVFLECVQDMDHENMFWYRQDPGLGLRLIYFSYDVKMKEKGDIPEGYSVSREKKERFSLILESASTNQTSMYLCASTEGEYGNTIYFGEGSWLTVV.

There are many counts of this clonotype. CDR3 sequence (DNA): TGTGCCAGCAGCCCTGGGGGATTTGGGAATGAGCAGTTCTTC. It yields the protein CASSPGGFGNEQFF. The genes are TRBV7-2 and TRBJ2-1, with D perhaps given as TRBD1 or TRBD2 (5 bases each). The V end lost 5 bases, the J end lost 7 bases, and 15 bases lay between the germline ends. There are 14 residues in the CDR3. Germline assignment: CDR1 SGHTA and CDR2 FQGNSA. Using reference TRBV7-2 and TRBJ2-1 for the parts outside the CDR3, the full variable domain is GAGVSQSPSNKVTEKGKDVELRCDPISGHTALYWYRQSLGQGLEFLIYFQGNSAPDKSGLPSDRFSAERTGGSVSTLTIQRTQQEDSAVYLCASSPGGFGNEQFFGPGTRLTVL.

In its sample, this clonotype was seen many times. The chain links TRBV7-6 to TRBJ2-3; D possibly matches TRBD1 or TRBD2 (5 bases each). The V gene lost 3 bases and the J gene lost 1 base, with 20 bases spanning the gap. There are 18 residues in the CDR3. The germline V gene has CDR1 SGHVS and CDR2 FNYEAQ. The CDR3 spells CASSFGPGRTSRTDTQYF. CDR3 in DNA: TGTGCCAGCAGCTTTGGACCGGGACGGACCTCCCGCACAGATACGCAGTATTTT. The full variable domain, with the rest looked up from reference TRBV7-6 and TRBJ2-3, is GAGVSQSPRYKVTKRGQDVALRCDPISGHVSLYWYRQALGQGPEFLTYFNYEAQQDKSGLPNDRFSAERPEGSISTLTIQRTEQRDSAMYRCASSFGPGRTSRTDTQYFGPGTRLTVL.

The rearrangement links TRBV20-1 to TRBJ2-2, with D possibly being TRBD2 (6 bases). The V end lost 5 bases, the J end lost 7 bases, and 26 bases lay between the germline ends. Germline V gene data show CDR1 as DFQATT and CDR2 as SNEGSKA (reference sequence). The length of the CDR3 is 17 residues. This CDR3 reads CSAWRLVPYRTGGELFF. DNA for the CDR3: TGCAGTGCTTGGCGACTAGTACCCTATCGTACCGGCGGGGAGCTGTTTTTT.

As regards this clonotype: Given a much more abundant clone one base away, this may be a read error. This chain uses TRBV12-3 or TRBV12-4 with TRBJ2-1; D ambiguous. V gave up 3 bases and J gave up 13 bases, with 13 bases separating them. The CDR3 length is 12 residues. The DNA of the CDR3 is TGTGCCAGCAGTTTCGAGAACCCCCTTCAGTTCTTC. Translating gives CASSFENPLQFF.

This clonotype has a count of ten or more. This chain uses TRBV9 with TRBJ1-6, with 7 positions matching TRBD1. The V gene's germline CDR1 is SGDLS and CDR2 YYNGEE. CDR3 size: 16 residues. V was clipped by 0 bases and J by 6 bases; unmatched bases: 6. The CDR3 region has the DNA TGTGCCAGCAGCGTAGGACCTGAGGGGGCTAATTCACCCCTCCACTTT. Protein product: CASSVGPEGANSPLHF.

In this sample, this clonotype turned up many times. This chain connects TRBV10-1 to TRBJ2-2, with unresolved D. The V gene lost 7 bases and the J gene lost 7 bases, with 13 bases spanning the gap. Germline assignment: CDR1 WNHNN and CDR2 SYGVQD (reference sequence). The CDR3 covers 13 residues. CDR3: CASMAGSGGELFF. As DNA, the CDR3 is TGCGCCAGCATGGCAGGTTCGGGCGGGGAGCTGTTTTTT.

This clonotype has at least ten counts. The gene calls are TRBV10-3 and TRBJ2-1; D is tentatively TRBD1 or TRBD2 (5 bases each). Germline V lookup: CDR1 ENHRY, CDR2 SYGVKD. The CDR3 loop spans 15 amino acids. V dropped 3 bases and J dropped 9 bases, with 18 bases sitting between them. The CDR3: CAISDPGPRPGEQFF. The CDR3, as DNA: TGTGCCATCAGTGACCCGGGACCGCGACCGGGTGAGCAGTTCTTC.